A selection of T cell receptor beta chains follows, all from one sample in a study of T cell responses to AZD1222 COVID-19 vaccine. The repertoire was sequenced with immunoSEQ multiplex PCR; TCRdb's copy has only in-frame clones and lacks some. The table lists more than 150,000 clones, over 80% of them singletons. The sequencing here drew on peripheral blood, taken 28 days after the second AZD1222 dose. All receptors come from an adult who received the AZD1222 COVID-19 vaccine. The CDR3 runs from the conserved cysteine through the conserved F or W. D genes are given only for firm matches. Some rows mark clone size as missing; the rest say once, few, many or name a class of expanded clone.

d_call j_call v_call clone_size cdr3_nt cdr3_aa
. TRBJ2-7 TRBV11-2 . TGTGCCAGCAGCCACCCTTATAGCTACGAGCAGTACTTC CASSHPYSYEQYF
. TRBJ2-7 TRBV6-9 . TGTGCCAGCAGTTACCTCGGGGAGCAGTACTTC CASSYLGEQYF
. TRBJ1-2 TRBV6-5 . TGTGCCAGCACTTTAAACAGGGATAACTATGGCTACACCTTC CASTLNRDNYGYTF
. TRBJ2-7 TRBV9 . TGTGCCAGCAGCCCCCGGGGTAGGGAGCCCTACGAGCAGTACTTC CASSPRGREPYEQYF
. TRBJ1-1 TRBV14 . TGTGCCAGCAGCCAAGTACGGGAGGGCGCTTTCTTT CASSQVREGAFF
. TRBJ2-7 TRBV28 . TGTGCCAGCAGTTTCCCCCCTTGGGCAGGGACGTCTAACGAGCAGTACTTC CASSFPPWAGTSNEQYF
TRBD1 TRBJ2-2 TRBV5-1 . TGCGCCAGCAGCGTACAGGGGGCCGCCGGGGAGCTGTTTTTT CASSVQGAAGELFF
. TRBJ1-2 TRBV6-1 . TGTGCCAGCAGTGACAGGGGAGGTGGATATAGCGCCAACTATGGCTACACCTTC CASSDRGGGYSANYGYTF
. TRBJ1-1 TRBV6-2/TRBV6-3 once TGTGCCAGCAGTCTACGGGAAACTGAAGCTTTCTTT CASSLRETEAFF
TRBD1 TRBJ1-1 TRBV30 . TGTGCCTGGAGTCGACAGGGTGGCACTGAAGCTTTCTTT CAWSRQGGTEAFF
. TRBJ2-3 TRBV5-5 . TGTGCCAGCAGCGGGGACACAGATACGCAGTATTTT CASSGDTDTQYF
. TRBJ2-3 TRBV9 . TGTGCCAGCAGCGTAGATTTTGCGGGGGCTAGCACAGATACGCAGTATTTT CASSVDFAGASTDTQYF
TRBD2 TRBJ2-1 TRBV9 . TGTGCCAGCAGCGTAGAGGGCGCGGGAGCTCGGAATGAGCAGTTCTTC CASSVEGAGARNEQFF
TRBD1 TRBJ1-6 TRBV5-4 few TGTGCCAGCAGCTTTGCCGGGACAGGGGGAAGCTCCTATAATTCACCCCTCCACTTT CASSFAGTGGSSYNSPLHF
. TRBJ1-3 TRBV6-6 once TGTGCCAGCAGTATAGCAGGGTCTGACGGAAACACCATATATTTT CASSIAGSDGNTIYF
. TRBJ1-2 TRBV28 . TGTGCCAGCAGTTTAGCGGGAGCTAATGGCTACACCTTC CASSLAGANGYTF
. TRBJ1-3 TRBV19 . TGTGCCAGTAGTAGGGGGCCGCCGGTGGCCGGGAACACCATATATTTT CASSRGPPVAGNTIYF
TRBD1 TRBJ2-1 TRBV5-1 . TGCGCCAGCAGTGCCGACAGGGGTATGCAGTTCTTC CASSADRGMQFF
. TRBJ1-1 TRBV19 . TGTGCCAGTAGTATAGATTTCTCCGGGGGAACTGAAGCTTTCTTT CASSIDFSGGTEAFF
. TRBJ1-2 TRBV7-9 once TGTGCCAGCAGCTTGGCAGGGATCAGTGGCTACACCTTC CASSLAGISGYTF
. TRBJ2-1 TRBV3-1/TRBV3-2 . TGTGCCAGCAGCCAAGACTTCCTGGCCAACAATGAGCAGTTCTTC CASSQDFLANNEQFF
TRBD1 TRBJ2-5 TRBV9 . TGTGCCAGCAGCCCCAGGAGGCAGGGGGCAGAGACCCAGTACTTC CASSPRRQGAETQYF
. TRBJ2-7 TRBV11-2 . TGTGCCAGCAGCATCACTAGCTACGAGCAGTACTTC CASSITSYEQYF
TRBD1 TRBJ1-3 TRBV2 few TGTGCCAGCAGTCCGAAACGGACAGGCTCTGGAAACACCATATATTTT CASSPKRTGSGNTIYF
TRBD2 TRBJ2-1 TRBV7-9 . TGTGCCAGCAGCTTAACCGGGACTAGCCTTGAGCAGTTCTTC CASSLTGTSLEQFF
. TRBJ1-4 TRBV7-9 . TGTGCCAGCAGCTTAGAGGCAGGGACGAATGAAAAACTGTTTTTT CASSLEAGTNEKLFF